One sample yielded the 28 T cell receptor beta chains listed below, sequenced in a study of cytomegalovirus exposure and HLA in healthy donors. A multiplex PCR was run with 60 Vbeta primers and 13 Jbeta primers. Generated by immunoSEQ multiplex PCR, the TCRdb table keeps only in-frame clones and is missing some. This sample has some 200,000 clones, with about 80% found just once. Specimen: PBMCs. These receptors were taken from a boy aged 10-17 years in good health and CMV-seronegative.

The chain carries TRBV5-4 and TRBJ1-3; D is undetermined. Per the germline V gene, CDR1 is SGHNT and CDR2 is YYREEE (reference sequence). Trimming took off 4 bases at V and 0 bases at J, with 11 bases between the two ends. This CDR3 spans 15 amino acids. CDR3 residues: CASSIAGSSGNTIYF. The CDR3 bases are TGTGCCAGCAGCATAGCCGGGAGCTCTGGAAACACCATATATTTT.

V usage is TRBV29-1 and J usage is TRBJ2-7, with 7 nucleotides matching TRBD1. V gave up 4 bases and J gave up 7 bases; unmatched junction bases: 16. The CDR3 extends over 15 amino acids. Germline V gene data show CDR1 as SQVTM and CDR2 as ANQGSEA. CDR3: CSVVLIGQAHGEQYF. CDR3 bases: TGCAGCGTTGTTCTCATCGGACAGGCCCACGGGGAGCAGTACTTC.

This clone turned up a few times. This CDR3 reads CASLGDRGLLRNQPQHF. Here the CDR3 DNA reads TGTGCCAGTCTCGGGGACAGGGGGCTTCTTCGCAATCAGCCCCAGCATTTT. The chain links TRBV21-1 to TRBJ1-5; the D call in the table, TRBD1, was not verified against the DNA. TRBV21-1 corresponds to a pseudogene. The CDR3 totals 17 residues.

The CDR3 DNA reads TGCGCCAGCAGCCAAGGGGACAGGGATTACGAGCAGTACTTC. Encoded protein: CASSQGDRDYEQYF. This chain connects TRBV4-1 to TRBJ2-7; 9 bases fit TRBD1. Trimming cost V 1 base and J 4 bases; bases outside gene matches: 2. CDR1 MGHRA and CDR2 YSYEKL come from the germline V gene. There are 14 residues in the CDR3.

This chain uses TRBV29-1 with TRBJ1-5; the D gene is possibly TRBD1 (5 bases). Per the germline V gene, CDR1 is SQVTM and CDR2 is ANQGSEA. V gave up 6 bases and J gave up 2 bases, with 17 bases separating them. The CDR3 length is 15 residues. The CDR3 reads CSVDPGVWGNQPQHF. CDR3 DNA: TGCAGCGTAGATCCGGGGGTCTGGGGCAATCAGCCCCAGCATTTT.

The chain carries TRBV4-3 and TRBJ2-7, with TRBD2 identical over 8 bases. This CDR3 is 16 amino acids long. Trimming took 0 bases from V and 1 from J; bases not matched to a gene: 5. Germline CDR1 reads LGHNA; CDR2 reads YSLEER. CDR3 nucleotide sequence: TGCGCCAGCAGCCAAGACTGGGCTAGCGGGTCCTACGAGCAGTACTTC. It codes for CASSQDWASGSYEQYF.

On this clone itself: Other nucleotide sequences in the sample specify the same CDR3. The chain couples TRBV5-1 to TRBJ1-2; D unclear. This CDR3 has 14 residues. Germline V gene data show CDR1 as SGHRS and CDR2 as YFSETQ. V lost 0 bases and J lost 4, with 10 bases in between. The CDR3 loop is CASSLEGDGYGYTF. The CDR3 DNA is TGCGCCAGCAGCTTGGAAGGAGATGGCTATGGCTACACCTTC.

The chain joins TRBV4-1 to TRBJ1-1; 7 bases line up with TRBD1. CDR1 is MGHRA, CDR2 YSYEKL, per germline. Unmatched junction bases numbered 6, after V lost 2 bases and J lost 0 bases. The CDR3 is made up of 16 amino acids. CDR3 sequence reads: CASSQSGTDLNTEAFF. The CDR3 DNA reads TGCGCCAGCAGCCAATCCGGGACAGACCTGAACACTGAAGCTTTCTTT.

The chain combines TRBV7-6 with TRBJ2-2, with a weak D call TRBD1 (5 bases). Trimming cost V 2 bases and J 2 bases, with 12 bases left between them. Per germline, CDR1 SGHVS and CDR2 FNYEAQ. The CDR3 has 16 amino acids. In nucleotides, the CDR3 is TGTGCCAGCAGCTTATGGGGCAGGGATAACACCGGGGAGCTGTTTTTT. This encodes CASSLWGRDNTGELFF.

The CDR3 DNA reads as TGCGCCAGCAGCCGACAGGGCTCCGCAGATACGCAGTATTTT. It yields the protein CASSRQGSADTQYF. The chain links TRBV4-1 to TRBJ2-3; 7 bases are a match to TRBD1. This CDR3 is 14 amino acids long. Germline lookup yields CDR1 MGHRA and CDR2 YSYEKL. Trimming cost V 4 bases and J 4 bases; bases outside gene matches: 5.

Here the CDR3 DNA reads TGTGCCAGCAGCTTACCTAGGGGGAACACTGAAGCTTTCTTT. This sequence encodes CASSLPRGNTEAFF. The J gene is TRBJ1-1, the V gene TRBV7-8, with D possibly TRBD1 on 5 matching bases. The CDR3 covers 14 residues. V dropped 2 bases and J dropped 1 base, with 8 bases sitting between them. Germline V gene sequence: CDR1 SGHVS, CDR2 FQNEAQ.

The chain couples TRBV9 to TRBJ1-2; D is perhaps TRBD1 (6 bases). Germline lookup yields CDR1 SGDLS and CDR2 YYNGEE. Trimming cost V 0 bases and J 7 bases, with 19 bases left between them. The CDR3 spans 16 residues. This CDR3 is CASSVELRGARSGYTF. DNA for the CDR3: TGTGCCAGCAGCGTAGAACTTCGGGGGGCTAGGAGTGGCTACACCTTC. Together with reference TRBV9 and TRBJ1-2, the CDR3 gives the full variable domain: DSGVTQTPKHLITATGQRVTLRCSPRSGDLSVYWYQQSLDQGLQFLIQYYNGEERAKGNILERFSAQQFPDLHSELNLSSLELGDSALYFCASSVELRGARSGYTFGSGTRLTVV.

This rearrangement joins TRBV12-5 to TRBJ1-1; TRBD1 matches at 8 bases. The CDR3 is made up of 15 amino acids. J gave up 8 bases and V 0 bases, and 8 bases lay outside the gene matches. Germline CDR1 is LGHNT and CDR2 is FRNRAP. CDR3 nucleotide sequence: TGTGCTAGTGGTTTGGTACTAGGACAGGGAGGCGAAGCTTTCTTT. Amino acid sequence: CASGLVLGQGGEAFF.

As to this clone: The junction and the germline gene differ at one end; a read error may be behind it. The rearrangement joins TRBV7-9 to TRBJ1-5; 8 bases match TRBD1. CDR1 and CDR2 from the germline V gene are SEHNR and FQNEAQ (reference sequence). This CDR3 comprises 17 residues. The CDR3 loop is CSSSTDESRGRNQPQHF. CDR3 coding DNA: TGTTCCAGCAGCACCGACGAGAGCAGGGGGCGTAATCAGCCCCAGCATTTT. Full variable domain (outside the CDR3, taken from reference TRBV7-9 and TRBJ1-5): DTGVSQNPRHKITKRGQNVTFRCDPISEHNRLYWYRQTLGQGPEFLTYFQNEAQLEKSRLLSDRFSAERPKGSFSTLEIQRTEQGDSAMYLCSSSTDESRGRNQPQHFGDGTRLSIL.

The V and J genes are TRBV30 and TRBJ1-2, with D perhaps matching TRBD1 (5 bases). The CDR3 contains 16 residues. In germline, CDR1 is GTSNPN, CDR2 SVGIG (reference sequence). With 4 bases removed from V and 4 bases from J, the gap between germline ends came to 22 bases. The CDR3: CAWTPDGGGATYGYTF. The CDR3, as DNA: TGTGCCTGGACCCCCGACGGTGGAGGGGCGACCTATGGCTACACCTTC.

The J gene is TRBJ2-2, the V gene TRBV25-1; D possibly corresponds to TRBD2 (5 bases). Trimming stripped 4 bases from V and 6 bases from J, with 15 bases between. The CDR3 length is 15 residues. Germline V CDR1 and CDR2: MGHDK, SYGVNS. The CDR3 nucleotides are TGTGCCAGCAGTGGCACGGCTAGCAGTTCCGGGGAGCTGTTTTTT. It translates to CASSGTASSSGELFF.

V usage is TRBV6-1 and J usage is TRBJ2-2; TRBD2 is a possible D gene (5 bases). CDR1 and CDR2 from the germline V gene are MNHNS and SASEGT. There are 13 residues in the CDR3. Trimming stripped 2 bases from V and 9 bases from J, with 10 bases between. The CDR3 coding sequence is TGTGCCAGCAGTGAAACGGAGGTCCGGGAGCTGTTTTTT. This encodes CASSETEVRELFF.

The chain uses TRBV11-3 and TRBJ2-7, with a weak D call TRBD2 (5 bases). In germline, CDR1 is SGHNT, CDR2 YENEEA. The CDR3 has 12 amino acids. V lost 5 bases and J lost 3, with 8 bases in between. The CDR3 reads CASSATSYEQYF. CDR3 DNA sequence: TGTGCCAGCAGCGCAACTAGCTACGAGCAGTACTTC.

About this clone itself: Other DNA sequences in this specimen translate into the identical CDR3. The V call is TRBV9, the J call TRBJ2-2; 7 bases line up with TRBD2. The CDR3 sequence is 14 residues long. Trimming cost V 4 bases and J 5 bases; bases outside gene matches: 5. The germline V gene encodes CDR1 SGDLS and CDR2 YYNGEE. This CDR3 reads CASSPTGGTGELFF. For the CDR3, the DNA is TGTGCCAGCAGCCCAACGGGAGGTACCGGGGAGCTGTTTTTT.

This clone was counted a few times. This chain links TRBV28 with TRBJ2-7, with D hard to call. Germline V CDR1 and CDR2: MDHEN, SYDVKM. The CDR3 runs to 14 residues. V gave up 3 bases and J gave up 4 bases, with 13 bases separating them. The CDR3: CASSFWSGGYEQYF. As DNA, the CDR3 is TGTGCCAGCAGTTTTTGGTCGGGTGGATACGAGCAGTACTTC.

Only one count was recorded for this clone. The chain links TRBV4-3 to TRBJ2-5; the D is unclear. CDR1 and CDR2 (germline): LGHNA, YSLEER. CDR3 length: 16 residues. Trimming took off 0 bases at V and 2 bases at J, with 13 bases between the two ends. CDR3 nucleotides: TGCGCCAGCAGCCAAGATCTTGGCGGAACTCAAGAGACCCAGTACTTC. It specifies CASSQDLGGTQETQYF.

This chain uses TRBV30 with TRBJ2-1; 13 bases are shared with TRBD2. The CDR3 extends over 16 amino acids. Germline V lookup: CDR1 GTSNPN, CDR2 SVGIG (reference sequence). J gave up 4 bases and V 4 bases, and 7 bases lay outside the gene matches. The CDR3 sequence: CAWTELAGGRYNEQFF. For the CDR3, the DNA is TGTGCCTGGACGGAACTAGCGGGAGGGCGATACAATGAGCAGTTCTTC.

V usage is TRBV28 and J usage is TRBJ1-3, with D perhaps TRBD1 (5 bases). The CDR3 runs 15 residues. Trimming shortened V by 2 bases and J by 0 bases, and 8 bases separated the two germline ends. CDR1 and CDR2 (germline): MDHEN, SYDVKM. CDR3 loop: CASSLKGISGNTIYF. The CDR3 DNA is TGTGCCAGCAGTTTAAAGGGGATCTCTGGAAACACCATATATTTT. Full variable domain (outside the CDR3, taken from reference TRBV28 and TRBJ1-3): DVKVTQSSRYLVKRTGEKVFLECVQDMDHENMFWYRQDPGLGLRLIYFSYDVKMKEKGDIPEGYSVSREKKERFSLILESASTNQTSMYLCASSLKGISGNTIYFGEGSWLTVV.

This CDR3 is CASSLQPGQRFYGYTF. DNA for the CDR3: TGTGCCAGCAGCCTCCAGCCGGGACAGAGGTTCTATGGCTACACCTTC. The chain carries TRBV7-3 and TRBJ1-2, with 7 bases that match TRBD1. The germline V gene encodes CDR1 SGHTA and CDR2 FQGTGA. CDR3 length equals 16 residues. The ends lost 5 bases at V and 4 bases at J; junction bases unmatched: 13.

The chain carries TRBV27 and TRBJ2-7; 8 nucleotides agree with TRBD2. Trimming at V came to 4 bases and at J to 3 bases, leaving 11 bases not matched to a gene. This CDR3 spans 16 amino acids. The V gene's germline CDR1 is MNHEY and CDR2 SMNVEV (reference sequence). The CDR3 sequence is CASSWGLPGGDYEQYF. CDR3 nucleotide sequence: TGTGCCAGCAGTTGGGGTCTGCCGGGAGGGGACTACGAGCAGTACTTC.

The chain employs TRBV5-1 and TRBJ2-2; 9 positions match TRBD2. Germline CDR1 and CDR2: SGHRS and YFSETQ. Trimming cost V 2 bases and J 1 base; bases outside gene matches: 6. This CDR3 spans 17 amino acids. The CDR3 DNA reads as TGCGCCAGCAGCTTTCGACTAGCGGAGTGGAACACCGGGGAGCTGTTTTTT. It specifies CASSFRLAEWNTGELFF. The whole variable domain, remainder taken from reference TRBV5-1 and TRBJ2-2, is KAGVTQTPRYLIKTRGQQVTLSCSPISGHRSVSWYQQTPGQGLQFLFEYFSETQRNKGNFPGRFSGRQFSNSRSEMNVSTLELGDSALYLCASSFRLAEWNTGELFFGEGSRLTVL.

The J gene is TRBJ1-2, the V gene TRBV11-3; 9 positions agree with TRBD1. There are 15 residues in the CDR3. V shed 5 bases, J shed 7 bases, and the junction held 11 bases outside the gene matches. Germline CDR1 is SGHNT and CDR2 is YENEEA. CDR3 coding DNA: TGTGCCAGCAGCGAACTTACAGGGGGCGCAGGTGGCTACACCTTC. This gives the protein CASSELTGGAGGYTF.

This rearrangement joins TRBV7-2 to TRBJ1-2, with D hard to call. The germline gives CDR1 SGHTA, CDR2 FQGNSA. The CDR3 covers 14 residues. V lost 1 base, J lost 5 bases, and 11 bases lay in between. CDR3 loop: CASSLGAGPYGYTF. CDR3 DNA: TGTGCCAGCAGCTTAGGAGCAGGCCCGTATGGCTACACCTTC.